The next 28 T cell receptor beta chains were all read from a single sample in a study of T cells after yellow fever vaccination. MiXCR, applied by TCRdb to the 5' RACE reads, yields one record per CDR3 protein. Among about 260,000 distinct CDR3 sequences listed, roughly 3.5% were seen once. The source was PBMCs, collected 15 days after the yellow fever booster vaccination. The source is a man younger than 35 who received the YFV17D yellow fever vaccine.

This clonotype was seen at least ten times. The chain carries TRBV11-2 and TRBJ2-5; D ambiguous. CDR3 length equals 14 residues. Germline values: CDR1 SGHAT, CDR2 FQNNGV. V dropped 2 bases and J dropped 5 bases, with 12 bases sitting between them. CDR3 coding DNA: TGTGCCAGCAGCTTAAGGGTGTTCGGGGAGACCCAGTACTTC. The encoded protein is CASSLRVFGETQYF.

This clonotype showed up many times. The V call is TRBV7-9, the J call TRBJ2-5, with D possibly TRBD1 on 6 matching bases. This CDR3 has 15 amino acids. Germline CDR1 is SEHNR and CDR2 is FQNEAQ (reference sequence). With 1 base removed from V and 5 bases from J, the gap between germline ends came to 14 bases. This CDR3 is CASSLVGSRGETQYF. CDR3 nucleotide sequence: TGTGCCAGCAGCTTAGTAGGCTCGAGGGGGGAGACCCAGTACTTC.

This clonotype was observed many times. The chain is built from TRBV6-2 or TRBV6-3 and TRBJ2-1; a possible D gene is TRBD2 (6 bases). Germline V lookup: CDR1 MNHEY, CDR2 SVGEGT. This CDR3 region has 14 residues. V was shortened by 7 bases and J by 3 bases, with 13 bases between the two germline ends. CDR3 loop: CASKLEEGYNEQFF. Here the CDR3 DNA reads TGTGCCAGCAAACTAGAGGAGGGCTACAATGAGCAGTTCTTC.

This clonotype was counted ten times or more. This sequence joins TRBV29-1 and TRBJ1-2; D perhaps matches TRBD1 (5 bases). V was shortened by 7 bases and J by 8 bases, with 11 bases between the two germline ends. Germline values: CDR1 SQVTM, CDR2 ANQGSEA. This CDR3 is built from 10 residues. CDR3 sequence reads: CSAGGNGYTF. The CDR3 nucleotides are TGCAGCGCGGGGGGGAACGGCTACACCTTC.

This clonotype was observed many times. The chain joins TRBV20-1 to TRBJ2-1, with 7 bases lining up with TRBD2. The CDR3 totals 15 residues. The germline CDR1 and CDR2 sequences are DFQATT and SNEGSKA (reference sequence). The junction had 7 bases not matched to a gene; V was cut back by 4 bases and J by 1 base. The CDR3 loop reads CSATRGVLSYNEQFF. CDR3 in DNA: TGCAGTGCTACTCGGGGGGTGTTGTCCTACAATGAGCAGTTCTTC.

At least ten counts were recorded for this clonotype. The rearrangement joins TRBV7-3 to TRBJ2-7; no firm D call. This CDR3 contains 14 residues. CDR1 and CDR2 (germline): SGHTA, FQGTGA. V was pared by 6 bases and J by 4 bases, with 16 bases between. The CDR3 DNA follows: TGTGCCAGCAGACCCCGCAGGTCCGTTTACGAGCAGTACGTC. Amino acids: CASRPRRSVYEQYV.

There are many counts of this clonotype. The chain uses TRBV12-3 or TRBV12-4 and TRBJ2-1, with unresolved D. This CDR3 is built from 13 residues. Deletions cut 3 bases from V and 4 bases from J, with 7 bases between. This chain's CDR3 is CASSLLAYNEQFF. Here the CDR3 DNA reads TGTGCCAGCAGTTTGTTGGCTTACAATGAGCAGTTCTTC.

This clonotype was detected ten times or more. The chain couples TRBV20-1 to TRBJ1-1; 7 bases map to TRBD1. Unmatched junction bases numbered 13, after V lost 6 bases and J lost 0 bases. The CDR3 sequence is 16 residues long. The germline gives CDR1 DFQATT, CDR2 SNEGSKA (reference sequence). The CDR3 region has the DNA TGCAGTGCCACGACAGGGCCCTCATTGTTGAACACTGAAGCTTTCTTT. Residues: CSATTGPSLLNTEAFF.

This clonotype was recorded a few times. This chain connects TRBV7-2 to TRBJ2-1, with 9 bases lining up with TRBD2. V lost 4 bases, J lost 9 bases, and 4 bases stayed unmatched. Germline values: CDR1 SGHTA, CDR2 FQGNSA. This CDR3 is built from 13 residues. Here the CDR3 reads CASSSGTSPEQFF. The DNA for the CDR3 is TGTGCCAGCAGCTCCGGGACTAGCCCTGAGCAGTTCTTC.

Many counts were recorded for this clonotype. The chain combines TRBV3-1 with TRBJ2-7, with D possibly being TRBD1 (5 bases). Germline assignment: CDR1 LGHDT and CDR2 YNNKEL (reference sequence). The V end lost 1 base, the J end lost 7 bases, and 17 bases lay between the germline ends. There are 15 residues in the CDR3. Here the CDR3 reads CASSQAGQGQWEQYV. In DNA form, the CDR3 reads TGTGCCAGCAGCCAAGCAGGGCAGGGCCAGTGGGAGCAGTACGTC.

This clonotype was observed many times. The chain combines TRBV9 with TRBJ2-2; perhaps TRBD1 as D (5 bases). Germline CDR1 and CDR2: SGDLS and YYNGEE. This CDR3 is 17 amino acids long. V lost 4 bases, J lost 4 bases, and 20 bases lay in between. The CDR3: CASSPRVRRASTGELFF. The CDR3 region has the DNA TGTGCCAGCAGCCCTCGAGTTCGCAGGGCGTCCACCGGGGAGCTGTTTTTT.

This clonotype occurred many times. The chain combines TRBV19 with TRBJ1-1, with D possibly TRBD1 on 5 matching bases. Germline V gives CDR1 LNHDA, CDR2 SQIVND (reference sequence). The CDR3 runs to 12 residues. Trimming cost V 3 bases and J 11 bases, with 13 bases left between them. CDR3 in amino acids: CASSIYQGGAFF. CDR3 nucleotides: TGTGCCAGTAGTATCTACCAGGGTGGGGCTTTCTTT.

The sample holds many counts of this clonotype. The chain joins TRBV5-1 to TRBJ2-7, with D maybe TRBD2 (5 bases). From germline, CDR1 is SGHRS and CDR2 YFSETQ. CDR3 length: 14 residues. V shed 2 bases and J shed 6 bases, with 15 bases lying between them. This CDR3 is CASSFFQAEGEQYF. The CDR3 DNA reads TGCGCCAGCAGCTTTTTCCAGGCAGAGGGCGAGCAGTACTTC.

Ten or more counts support this clonotype. The genes are TRBV11-2 and TRBJ2-1; unclear D gene. Germline CDR1 reads SGHAT; CDR2 reads FQNNGV. The CDR3 spans 13 residues. Trimming shortened V by 3 bases and J by 8 bases, and 11 bases separated the two germline ends. In DNA form, the CDR3 reads TGTGCCAGCAGCTTTATTGGACGTGATGAGCAGTTCTTC. Residues: CASSFIGRDEQFF.

This clonotype appeared many times. The J gene is TRBJ1-6, the V gene TRBV7-8, with D uncertain. Between the trimmed V and J ends, which lost 1 base and 0 bases, there was a span of 13 bases. This CDR3 spans 18 amino acids. The V gene's germline CDR1 is SGHVS and CDR2 FQNEAQ. CDR3 sequence: CASSLGSSINSYNSPLHF. The CDR3 nucleotides read TGTGCCAGCAGCTTAGGGTCCTCCATCAACTCCTATAATTCACCCCTCCACTTT. Full variable domain (missing parts from reference TRBV7-8 and TRBJ1-6): GAGVSQSPRYKVAKRGQDVALRCDPISGHVSLFWYQQALGQGPEFLTYFQNEAQLDKSGLPSDRFFAERPEGSVSTLKIQRTQQEDSAVYLCASSLGSSINSYNSPLHFGNGTRLTVT.

This clonotype has ten or more counts. The chain links TRBV20-1 to TRBJ1-5; perhaps TRBD1 as D (6 bases). Germline-derived CDR1 and CDR2 are DFQATT and SNEGSKA (reference sequence). The CDR3 covers 19 residues. V gave up 6 bases and J gave up 0 bases, with 27 bases separating them. The CDR3 loop is CSALGGGRQETYSNQPQHF. DNA of the CDR3: TGCAGTGCGCTAGGAGGGGGACGCCAGGAGACGTATAGCAATCAGCCCCAGCATTTT.

This clonotype has ten or more counts. The junction differs from germline at one of its ends, possibly a read error. The rearrangement links TRBV5-6 to TRBJ1-1; the D is unclear. Germline V gene data show CDR1 as SGHDT and CDR2 as YYEEEE. CDR3 size: 14 residues. The CDR3 is CTSSLVPTGTEAFF. Here the CDR3 DNA reads TGTACCAGCAGCTTGGTTCCCACGGGCACTGAAGCTTTCTTT.

This clonotype was recorded many times. V usage is TRBV5-5 and J usage is TRBJ1-5; a weak D match, TRBD1 (5 bases). Trimming took 4 bases from V and 0 from J, leaving 11 bases between them. The CDR3 is made up of 15 amino acids. Germline assignment: CDR1 SGHKS and CDR2 YYEKEE (reference sequence). CDR3 region: CASSQDILSNQPQHF. As DNA, the CDR3 is TGTGCCAGCAGCCAGGACATCCTTAGCAATCAGCCCCAGCATTTT.

This clonotype was seen only a few times. The genes are TRBV10-3 and TRBJ2-1; 10 bases match TRBD2. CDR3 length: 16 residues. V shed 7 bases, J shed 6 bases, and the junction held 12 bases outside the gene matches. The germline CDR1 and CDR2 sequences are ENHRY and SYGVKD. The CDR3 DNA reads as TGTGCCATCACCGAGGGAAGCGGGGGGGCGGGCAATGAGCAGTTCTTC. Its protein product is CAITEGSGGAGNEQFF.

This clonotype occurred a few times. The chain employs TRBV19 and TRBJ2-5; D gene uncertain. This CDR3 spans 13 amino acids. V was shortened by 4 bases and J by 4 bases, with 10 bases between the two germline ends. Germline V CDR1 and CDR2: LNHDA, SQIVND (reference sequence). The CDR3 DNA is TGTGCCAGTAGTAACCAGCTACGAGAGACCCAGTACTTC. It specifies CASSNQLRETQYF.

This clonotype has ten or more counts. V and J are TRBV12-3 or TRBV12-4 and TRBJ1-1; D is possibly TRBD1 (6 bases). The CDR3 loop spans 14 amino acids. V was clipped by 10 bases and J by 1 base, with 16 bases between them. CDR3 amino acids: CATRQGHKNTEAFF. CDR3 sequence (DNA): TGTGCCACCCGTCAGGGACACAAGAACACTGAAGCTTTCTTT.

This clonotype has ten or more counts. The V and J genes are TRBV9 and TRBJ1-1; tentative D call: TRBD1 (5 bases). The ends were cut back, 0 bases at V and 7 bases at J, with 19 bases in the middle. CDR1 SGDLS and CDR2 YYNGEE come from the germline V gene. The CDR3 contains 16 residues. For the CDR3, the DNA is TGTGCCAGCAGCGTAGGGAATGTGGGTGGGGCTGATGAAGCTTTCTTT. Protein: CASSVGNVGGADEAFF.

The sample holds many counts of this clonotype. J is TRBJ1-1 and V is TRBV27; possible D gene TRBD1, 6 bases. This CDR3 comprises 13 residues. V shed 6 bases and J shed 5 bases, with 13 bases lying between them. Germline V gives CDR1 MNHEY, CDR2 SMNVEV (reference sequence). The CDR3 loop is CASSLQGGTEAFF. The CDR3 DNA is TGTGCCAGCAGCTTACAGGGAGGAACTGAAGCTTTCTTT.

The sample holds a few counts of this clonotype. The chain combines TRBV10-2 with TRBJ1-5; D gene unclear. CDR3 length: 16 amino acids. CDR1 WSHSY and CDR2 SAAADI come from the germline V gene. Trimming left V 0 bases short and J 0 bases short, with 9 bases between. CDR3: CASSESPGNSNQPQHF. CDR3 nucleotides: TGCGCCAGCAGTGAGTCCCCGGGGAATAGCAATCAGCCCCAGCATTTT.

This clonotype has at least ten counts. The chain uses TRBV5-1 and TRBJ2-5; 8 bases are shared with TRBD2. Trimming cost V 3 bases and J 3 bases; bases outside gene matches: 7. This CDR3 is 15 amino acids long. Germline V gene data show CDR1 as SGHRS and CDR2 as YFSETQ. The CDR3 DNA sequence: TGCGCCAGCAGCTCGGGGGGGACTACAAAAGAGACCCAGTACTTC. Amino acids: CASSSGGTTKETQYF.

This clonotype was recorded many times. CDR3 coding DNA: TGTGCCAGCAGCCCCCCGCGACTAGGAGCTGCGGCGGAGCAGTACTTC. Translation gives CASSPPRLGAAAEQYF. The chain uses TRBV7-2 and TRBJ2-7, with TRBD2 as a possible D gene (6 bases). The germline CDR1 and CDR2 sequences are SGHTA and FQGNSA. Between the trimmed V and J ends, which lost 5 bases and 7 bases, there was a span of 24 bases. There are 16 residues in the CDR3.

This clonotype was recorded at least ten times. The rearrangement links TRBV7-9 to TRBJ2-3; D might be TRBD1 (7 bases). V shed 4 bases and J shed 1 base, with 15 bases lying between them. Germline lookup yields CDR1 SEHNR and CDR2 FQNEAQ (reference sequence). The CDR3 length is 16 residues. The CDR3 nucleotides read TGTGCCAGCAGCTCCTACCCCAGGGGGGGCACAGATACGCAGTATTTT. As protein: CASSSYPRGGTDTQYF.

This clonotype was picked up many times. This rearrangement joins TRBV2 to TRBJ2-5, with unresolved D. CDR1 SNHLY and CDR2 FYNNEI come from the germline V gene. The V end was cut by 7 bases, the J end by 5 bases, with 8 bases between. The CDR3 is 11 amino acids. The DNA of the CDR3 is TGTGCCAGCAAAAGGTCTGAGACCCAGTACTTC. It yields the protein CASKRSETQYF.